The clone carrying this TCR beta chain was observed many times. By 5'RACE template switching, TCR cDNA was produced, with a universal primer site and UMIs added in the process. Using its own MiXCR run on the 5' RACE reads, TCRdb lists one record per CDR3 protein. The sample holds more than 300,000 distinct CDR3 sequences, around 10% seen once. The data were obtained in a study of T cells after yellow fever vaccination. Germline CDR1 reads MNHEY; CDR2 reads SMNVEV (reference sequence). V was cut by 8 bases and J by 4 bases, with 18 bases left in between. The CDR3 has 14 residues. This rearrangement joins TRBV27 to TRBJ2-7; perhaps TRBD1 as D (8 bases). The source of this sequence is a man younger than 35 who received the YFV17D yellow fever vaccine. The specimen comprised CD4+ T cells sorted from PBMCs, sampled 45 days after the yellow fever booster vaccination. The CDR3 is CASERTGRGYEQYF. The DNA for the CDR3 is TGTGCCAGCGAGAGGACAGGGAGGGGATACGAGCAGTACTTC.